This T cell receptor (beta chain) was recovered during a study of shared clonotypes between healthy human individuals. Study-wide background: A donor's plate count was three for CD4 naive and three for CD4 memory; CD8 naive had two and CD8 memory one.

Only a few counts were recorded for this clone. The sorted-subset replicate PCRs were given around 0.2 ug DNA, which is tens of thousands of T cell genomes. Data came from immunoSEQ multiplex PCR; TCRdb stores just in-frame clones and leaves some out. This table has about 2.1 million clones, more than 85% appearing once. V shed 3 bases and J shed 7 bases, with 15 bases lying between them. Per germline, CDR1 SGHTA and CDR2 FQGTGA. The CDR3 is 14 residues long. Terminally differentiated effector memory CD45RA+ cells were excluded by CCR7 positive selection of CD45RO-negative cells. The sample comprised naive CD8+ T cells from PBMCs. This receptor was identified in a man between 18 and 29 years old in good health. Some clones in this sample may be carry-over from other donors' samples. The chain joins TRBV7-3 to TRBJ1-1; weak D call: TRBD1 (5 bases). The DNA for the CDR3 is TGTGCCAGCAGCTTGGCAGGGATTAGTAGTGAAGCTTTCTTT. This encodes CASSLAGISSEAFF.